The 27 T cell receptor beta chains in this list originate from one sample, sequenced in a study of blood T cell repertoires in COVID-19. The data were produced by immunoSEQ multiplex PCR, yet TCRdb's version contains in-frame clones alone and is incomplete. The table records roughly 350,000 clones, more than 85% of them present only once. Sequences were obtained from PBMCs or T cells enriched from blood (not recorded which). The receptor set was obtained from a woman aged 30 to 39 who had recovered from COVID-19.

V is TRBV2 and J is TRBJ2-4; TRBD2 matches at 10 bases. With V trimmed by 3 bases and J by 5 bases, 7 bases remained unmatched. The CDR3 covers 16 residues. Germline CDR1 reads SNHLY; CDR2 reads FYNNEI. The CDR3 here is CASSDFSSGSQNIQYF. The CDR3, as DNA: TGTGCCAGCAGTGATTTTTCTAGCGGGAGCCAAAACATTCAGTACTTC.

This rearrangement joins TRBV30 to TRBJ1-2; D is possibly TRBD1 (5 bases). Trimming shortened V by 2 bases and J by 8 bases, and 9 bases separated the two germline ends. Germline CDR1 GTSNPN, CDR2 SVGIG (reference sequence). The CDR3 spans 11 residues. CDR3 sequence: CAWSPGRGYTF. In nucleotides, the CDR3 is TGTGCCTGGAGTCCAGGGCGCGGCTACACCTTC.

V is TRBV15 and J is TRBJ2-7, with 13 bases identical to TRBD2. Germline CDR1 reads LNHNV; CDR2 reads YYDKDF (reference sequence). J lost 4 bases, V lost 3 bases, and 6 bases had no gene match. CDR3 size: 16 residues. The CDR3 DNA reads as TGTGCCACCAGCAGGGCCCGGACTAGCGGGAGTTACGAGCAGTACTTC. It translates to CATSRARTSGSYEQYF.

The rearrangement joins TRBV10-3 to TRBJ2-3; 7 bases map to TRBD2. CDR1 is ENHRY and CDR2 is SYGVKD in the germline V gene. V was pared by 7 bases and J by 2 bases, with 12 bases of the junction left unmatched. The CDR3 has 16 residues. CDR3 coding DNA: TGTGCCATCACCAAAAAGTGGGGAGGGCTCACAGATACGCAGTATTTT. It yields the protein CAITKKWGGLTDTQYF.

This clone was observed a few times. This chain links TRBV7-2 with TRBJ2-7; 9 positions agree with TRBD2. The CDR3 has 15 amino acids. The germline CDR1 and CDR2 sequences are SGHTA and FQGNSA. V lost 3 bases, J lost 3 bases, and 6 bases stayed unmatched. CDR3 nucleotide sequence: TGTGCCAGCAGCTTTAGCGGGAGACAAAACTACGAGCAGTACTTC. This codes for CASSFSGRQNYEQYF.

On this clone itself: This sample also contains other DNA sequences that code for the same CDR3. The J gene is TRBJ1-5, the V gene TRBV18; D is perhaps TRBD1 (5 bases). Germline lookup yields CDR1 KGHSH and CDR2 LQKENI. The CDR3 totals 13 residues. V lost 4 bases to trimming and J lost 1 base, with 5 bases between them. The CDR3 sequence: CASSQGSNQPQHF. The CDR3 region has the DNA TGTGCCAGCTCACAGGGGAGCAATCAGCCCCAGCATTTT.

The gene calls are TRBV11-1 and TRBJ1-2; D possibly corresponds to TRBD1 (6 bases). The CDR3 runs to 16 residues. Germline V CDR1 and CDR2: SGHAT, FQDESV (reference sequence). V lost 5 bases and J lost 2, with 18 bases in between. The CDR3 is CASSDDGTLPNYGYTF. The CDR3 DNA reads as TGTGCCAGCAGCGACGATGGGACATTGCCGAACTATGGCTACACCTTC.

The gene calls are TRBV11-2 and TRBJ2-1; D is ambiguous. V lost 2 bases and J lost 1, with 12 bases in between. Germline values: CDR1 SGHAT, CDR2 FQNNGV. The CDR3 has 16 residues. The DNA for the CDR3 is TGTGCCAGCAGCTTACTCCCGAGTCGATCCTACAATGAGCAGTTCTTC. It translates to CASSLLPSRSYNEQFF.

The chain has TRBV7-2 and TRBJ1-2; no firm D call. The germline V gene encodes CDR1 SGHTA and CDR2 FQGNSA. Trimming stripped 5 bases from V and 4 bases from J, with 17 bases between. The CDR3 consists of 15 residues. This CDR3 is CASSRKIEAFYGYTF. CDR3 DNA sequence: TGTGCCAGCAGCCGCAAGATCGAGGCCTTCTATGGCTACACCTTC.

This clone was observed a single time. The chain couples TRBV3-1 (or the pseudogene TRBV3-2) to TRBJ1-6, with D possibly TRBD1 on 5 matching bases. The germline gives CDR1 LGHDT, CDR2 YNNKEL (reference sequence). The CDR3 runs 15 residues. Between the trimmed V and J ends, which lost 4 bases and 7 bases, there was a span of 14 bases. CDR3 in DNA: TGTGCCAGCAGCCTTGACAGTATAGGGAATTCACCCCTCCACTTT. Residues: CASSLDSIGNSPLHF.

The chain uses TRBV19 and TRBJ1-2; 9 bases are a match to TRBD1. Germline lookup yields CDR1 LNHDA and CDR2 SQIVND (reference sequence). Trimming took 5 bases from V and 0 from J; bases not matched to a gene: 7. CDR3 size: 16 residues. Here the CDR3 DNA reads TGTGCCAGTAGTCTCGCTCGGACAGGGGCTAACTATGGCTACACCTTC. Amino acid sequence: CASSLARTGANYGYTF.

The V and J genes are TRBV9 and TRBJ2-3, with D possibly being TRBD1 (6 bases). V was cut by 4 bases and J by 1 base, with 13 bases left in between. Germline lookup yields CDR1 SGDLS and CDR2 YYNGEE. The CDR3 sequence is 15 residues long. The chain's CDR3 is CASSTRGSGTDTQYF. In nucleotides, the CDR3 is TGTGCCAGCAGCACCAGGGGATCTGGCACAGATACGCAGTATTTT.

The rearrangement uses TRBV28 and TRBJ1-1; D is ambiguous. V dropped 6 bases and J dropped 6 bases, with 17 bases sitting between them. This CDR3 is 14 amino acids long. Germline V CDR1 and CDR2: MDHEN, SYDVKM. CDR3 loop: CASSPESLSPEAFF. DNA of the CDR3: TGTGCCAGCAGCCCCGAAAGCCTGTCCCCTGAAGCTTTCTTT. The full variable domain, its missing parts supplied by reference TRBV28 and TRBJ1-1, is DVKVTQSSRYLVKRTGEKVFLECVQDMDHENMFWYRQDPGLGLRLIYFSYDVKMKEKGDIPEGYSVSREKKERFSLILESASTNQTSMYLCASSPESLSPEAFFGQGTRLTVV.

The gene calls are TRBV28 and TRBJ2-7; 7 bases are a match to TRBD2. The germline V gene encodes CDR1 MDHEN and CDR2 SYDVKM. Trimming cost V 6 bases and J 9 bases; bases outside gene matches: 17. The CDR3 totals 15 residues. The CDR3 loop reads CASSLLGGAIAGQYF. As DNA, the CDR3 is TGTGCCAGCAGCCTGCTCGGCGGGGCCATAGCGGGGCAGTACTTC.

This sequence joins TRBV5-1 and TRBJ2-1, with a possible D match to TRBD2 (6 bases). CDR3 length: 14 amino acids. Germline-derived CDR1 and CDR2 are SGHRS and YFSETQ. Trimming left V 5 bases short and J 5 bases short, with 14 bases between. CDR3 region: CASRNRDFDNEQFF. The CDR3, as DNA: TGCGCCAGCAGAAACCGGGACTTTGACAATGAGCAGTTCTTC.

The CDR3 loop is CSVRVPDRTQYF. Here the CDR3 DNA reads TGCAGCGTTCGTGTCCCCGACAGGACCCAGTACTTC. V gene TRBV29-1 combines with J gene TRBJ2-5, with a tentative D call TRBD1 (5 bases). Germline V gene data show CDR1 as SQVTM and CDR2 as ANQGSEA. V gave up 5 bases and J gave up 7 bases, with 14 bases separating them. The CDR3 has 12 amino acids. The full variable domain, with the rest looked up from reference TRBV29-1 and TRBJ2-5, is SAVISQKPSRDICQRGTSLTIQCQVDSQVTMMFWYRQQPGQSLTLIATANQGSEATYESGFVIDKFPISRPNLTFSTLTVSNMSPEDSSIYLCSVRVPDRTQYFGPGTRLLVL.

The chain uses TRBV14 and TRBJ2-1; the D gene is possibly TRBD2 (6 bases). V lost 5 bases to trimming and J lost 8 bases, with 16 bases between them. Germline-derived CDR1 and CDR2 are SGHDN and FVKESK. The CDR3 runs to 14 residues. In DNA, the CDR3 is TGTGCCAGCAGCTCCCGACTAGTTAGACATGAGCAGTTCTTC. This encodes CASSSRLVRHEQFF. The variable domain in full, completed from reference TRBV14 and TRBJ2-1, reads EAGVTQFPSHSVIEKGQTVTLRCDPISGHDNLYWYRRVMGKEIKFLLHFVKESKQDESGMPNNRFLAERTGGTYSTLKVQPAELEDSGVYFCASSSRLVRHEQFFGPGTRLTVL.

This chain uses TRBV29-1 with TRBJ1-4, with 10 nucleotides matching TRBD1. J was trimmed by 7 bases and V by 6 bases; bases with no gene match: 5. Germline CDR1 and CDR2: SQVTM and ANQGSEA. The CDR3 contains 13 residues. The CDR3 nucleotides read TGCAGCGTCGGGACAGGGGCAAGTGAAAAACTGTTTTTT. Translation gives CSVGTGASEKLFF.

The V and J genes are TRBV19 and TRBJ1-5; TRBD1 agrees at 7 bases. The V segment lost 8 bases and the J segment 5 bases; nucleotides outside the gene matches: 12. This CDR3 contains 15 residues. Germline V gives CDR1 LNHDA, CDR2 SQIVND (reference sequence). The DNA for the CDR3 is TGTGCCAGTGATTTACCGGGACAGTCCCATCAGCCCCAGCATTTT. Protein sequence: CASDLPGQSHQPQHF. Full variable domain (outside the CDR3, taken from reference TRBV19 and TRBJ1-5): DGGITQSPKYLFRKEGQNVTLSCEQNLNHDAMYWYRQDPGQGLRLIYYSQIVNDFQKGDIAEGYSVSREKKESFPLTVTSAQKNPTAFYLCASDLPGQSHQPQHFGDGTRLSIL.

The chain combines TRBV5-8 with TRBJ2-3; 8 bases are a match to TRBD1. There are 15 residues in the CDR3. With V trimmed by 3 bases and J by 2 bases, 5 bases remained unmatched. The germline V gene has CDR1 SGHTS and CDR2 YDEGEE. CDR3 residues: CASSSRDRPTDTQYF. The DNA of the CDR3 is TGTGCCAGCAGCTCCCGGGACAGGCCCACAGATACGCAGTATTTT.

The chain links TRBV10-3 to TRBJ1-6, with unresolved D. Germline V gene lookup returns CDR1 ENHRY and CDR2 SYGVKD. V lost 7 bases, J lost 6 bases, and 7 bases lay in between. This CDR3 contains 12 residues. CDR3 DNA sequence: TGTGCCATCAAGAGTGGTAATTCACCCCTCCACTTT. Translation: CAIKSGNSPLHF.

CDR3 sequence: CAIGSGDETQYF. For the CDR3, the DNA is TGTGCCATCGGTTCAGGGGATGAGACCCAGTACTTC. The chain links TRBV10-3 to TRBJ2-5, with a weak D call TRBD1 (6 bases). V lost 8 bases and J 5 bases, leaving 12 bases between the germline ends. The CDR3 runs to 12 residues. Germline V CDR1 and CDR2: ENHRY, SYGVKD.

V gene TRBV19 combines with J gene TRBJ1-2, with D unresolved. This CDR3 contains 13 residues. The V end was cut by 7 bases, the J end by 4 bases, with 13 bases between. The germline V gene encodes CDR1 LNHDA and CDR2 SQIVND (reference sequence). CDR3: CASTPAGGYGYTF. DNA of the CDR3: TGTGCCAGTACCCCGGCGGGAGGCTATGGCTACACCTTC.

The V and J genes are TRBV4-2 and TRBJ1-2; 7 nucleotides align to TRBD1. The CDR3 consists of 16 residues. The germline gives CDR1 LGHNA, CDR2 YNFKEQ. The V and J ends lost 3 bases and 0 bases, in that order; junction bases with no gene match: 7. CDR3 loop: CASSQFRDSPNYGYTF. DNA for the CDR3: TGTGCCAGCAGCCAGTTCCGGGACAGCCCTAACTATGGCTACACCTTC.

This clone was observed at least ten times. The V gene is TRBV21-1, the J gene TRBJ2-7; the DNA was not used to check the table's D call, TRBD1. TRBV21-1 is described as a pseudogene. The length of the CDR3 is 11 residues. This CDR3 is CASIQGGEQYF. In DNA, the CDR3 is TGTGCCAGCATTCAGGGTGGCGAGCAGTACTTC.

V usage is TRBV28 and J usage is TRBJ2-3; 9 bases are a match to TRBD1. The CDR3 consists of 16 residues. V lost 6 bases to trimming and J lost 4 bases; unmatched junction nucleotides: 11. CDR1 and CDR2 (germline): MDHEN, SYDVKM. The CDR3 sequence is CASRRPGQGLADTQYF. CDR3 DNA: TGTGCCAGCAGGCGCCCGGGACAGGGTTTAGCAGATACGCAGTATTTT.

The chain combines TRBV7-2 with TRBJ2-7; D is undetermined. V was clipped by 2 bases and J by 3 bases, with 11 bases between them. Germline V gives CDR1 SGHTA, CDR2 FQGNSA. The CDR3 loop spans 14 amino acids. The CDR3 sequence: CASSLLTRYYEQYF. DNA of the CDR3: TGTGCCAGCAGCTTACTCACCCGCTACTACGAGCAGTACTTC.